The 19 T cell receptor beta chains in this list originate from one sample, sequenced in a study of CD4 and CD8 cells across lung adenocarcinoma regions. TCRdb analysed the PCR reads with MiXCR anew, one entry per CDR3 protein. The sample records under 14,000 distinct CDR3 sequences, roughly 50% being singletons. Sequencing used CD4+ T cells from the center of a lung tumor. These receptor sequences come from a male donor with lung adenocarcinoma. The CD4 and CD8 labels of this study may be unreliable.

To note about this clonotype: A read error may produce the germline difference seen at one junction end. The chain couples TRBV27 to TRBJ2-5; TRBD2 matches at 12 bases. Germline lookup yields CDR1 MNHEY and CDR2 SMNVEV (reference sequence). The CDR3 extends over 14 amino acids. CDR3 amino acids: CASSPARTSGTLLF. The CDR3 coding sequence is TGTGCCAGCAGTCCCGCTCGGACTAGCGGGACTCTGCTCTTC.

In this sample, this clonotype turned up many times. The chain is built from TRBV4-2 and TRBJ2-1, with D possibly called TRBD1 or TRBD2 (5 bases each). Germline V gene lookup returns CDR1 LGHNA and CDR2 YNFKEQ. The CDR3 spans 16 residues. Trimming cost V 0 bases and J 9 bases, with 18 bases left between them. The CDR3 loop is CASSQELGQGGGEQFF. CDR3 nucleotide sequence: TGTGCCAGCAGCCAAGAATTGGGGCAGGGTGGGGGTGAGCAGTTCTTC.

Comment on this clonotype: This clone may be a read error of a much larger clone one base away. V and J are TRBV25-1 and TRBJ2-5, with 10 bases matching TRBD1. The J call may be in error: the DNA end matches TRBJ2-7 better. Germline V gives CDR1 MGHDK, CDR2 SYGVNS. The CDR3 contains 17 residues. In nucleotides, the CDR3 is TGTGCCAGCAGTGAACCCCGTCGACAGGGGGCCAACTACGAGCAGTACTTC. Translated: CASSEPRRQGANYEQYF.

The J gene is TRBJ2-1, the V gene TRBV3-1, with 7 nucleotides matching TRBD2. Germline V gives CDR1 LGHDT, CDR2 YNNKEL (reference sequence). V dropped 0 bases and J dropped 4; count of bases not matched to a gene: 3. CDR3 length: 15 residues. CDR3 nucleotides: TGTGCCAGCAGCCAAGATCGAGCGGGGTACAATGAGCAGTTCTTC. It yields the protein CASSQDRAGYNEQFF.

The V gene is TRBV6-5, the J gene TRBJ2-1; D assignment may be TRBD1 or TRBD2 (5 bases each). Trimming shortened V by 0 bases and J by 6 bases, and 12 bases separated the two germline ends. The CDR3 is 15 amino acids. Germline V lookup: CDR1 MNHEY, CDR2 SVGAGI. The DNA of the CDR3 is TGTGCCAGCAGTTACTCCGGGACCCCACCCAATGAGCAGTTCTTC. Amino acids: CASSYSGTPPNEQFF.

The CDR3 coding sequence is TGTGCCAGCACCAGACTAGCGGGAGAATCTGGAAACATTCAGTACTTC. It encodes CASTRLAGESGNIQYF. The chain uses TRBV6-1 and TRBJ2-4, with 12 nucleotides matching TRBD2. Per germline, CDR1 MNHNS and CDR2 SASEGT. Germline trimming cut 7 bases from V and 6 bases from J; bases unmatched to any gene: 10. The CDR3 is 16 amino acids.

This clonotype is medium-sized in the sample. This rearrangement joins TRBV6-1 to TRBJ1-2, with 9 bases fitting TRBD1. Germline CDR1 is MNHNS and CDR2 is SASEGT. This CDR3 spans 13 amino acids. With V trimmed by 7 bases and J by 3 bases, 3 bases remained unmatched. The chain's CDR3 is CASIRDRDYGYTF. Written as DNA, the CDR3 is TGTGCCAGCATAAGGGACAGGGACTATGGCTACACCTTC.

This clonotype occurred a few times. This rearrangement joins TRBV7-2 to TRBJ1-6; 9 bases align to TRBD1. Trimming at V came to 6 bases and at J to 15 bases, leaving 6 bases not matched to a gene. CDR3 length: 12 residues. The germline V gene encodes CDR1 SGHTA and CDR2 FQGNSA. In DNA, the CDR3 is TGTGCCAGCAGACGGGACAGGGAACTCCTCCACTTT. Translated, it gives CASRRDRELLHF.

This chain uses TRBV12-3 or TRBV12-4 with TRBJ2-5; D is uncertain. This CDR3 is built from 12 residues. V shed 2 bases and J shed 4 bases, with 5 bases lying between them. The CDR3 reads CASSLMRETQYF. The CDR3 nucleotides read TGTGCCAGCAGTTTAATGAGAGAGACCCAGTACTTC.

The rearrangement uses TRBV6-1 and TRBJ2-2; D not resolved. The CDR3 covers 15 residues. Trimming removed 9 bases from V and 12 bases from J, with 26 bases in between. In germline, CDR1 is MNHNS, CDR2 SASEGT. The CDR3 DNA reads TGTGCCAGTAACAACCTGGCCGTGAGCACCGAGAAGCTGTTTTTT. Residues: CASNNLAVSTEKLFF.

Comments on this clonotype: A read error may account for a junction end that differs from germline. The V and J genes are TRBV6-1 and TRBJ2-3, with D possibly matching TRBD1 (7 bases). The CDR3 is 15 amino acids. Germline V gene sequence: CDR1 MNHNS, CDR2 SASEGT. The CDR3 DNA follows: TGTGGCAGGGGGTACGGGGGTTGGGGCACAGATACCCAGTATTTC. Encoded protein: CGRGYGGWGTDTQYF.

There are many counts of this clonotype. The genes are TRBV5-4 and TRBJ2-1; 9 bases fit TRBD2. V was pared by 0 bases and J by 1 base, with 2 bases of the junction left unmatched. Germline V gene sequence: CDR1 SGHNT, CDR2 YYREEE (reference sequence). CDR3 size: 16 residues. CDR3 bases: TGTGCCAGCAGCTTGGAACTAGCGGGTTCCTACAATGAGCAGTTCTTC. Protein: CASSLELAGSYNEQFF.

Of note for this clonotype: Germline is not matched at one junction end, which may reflect a read error. The chain carries TRBV6-1 and TRBJ2-3; D is possibly TRBD2 (6 bases). The germline CDR1 and CDR2 sequences are MNHNS and SASEGT. This CDR3 region has 19 residues. The CDR3 DNA is TGTGCCAGCACCTCCGGCGGCCTCGCGGGGCTGACAGCCACAAACACGCAGTATTTC. Protein: CASTSGGLAGLTATNTQYF.

J is TRBJ2-5 and V is TRBV27; weak D call: TRBD2 (6 bases). The CDR3 is 14 amino acids. Germline V CDR1 and CDR2: MNHEY, SMNVEV (reference sequence). In DNA, the CDR3 is TGTGCGGGCATCGGGAGCCGCGGCCACGAGACCCAGTACTTC. This codes for CAGIGSRGHETQYF.

This clonotype was detected only once. J is TRBJ2-2 and V is TRBV6-5, with unresolved D. The CDR3 consists of 14 residues. The ends were cut back, 5 bases at V and 5 bases at J, with 12 bases in the middle. CDR1 and CDR2 from the germline V gene are MNHEY and SVGAGI. The CDR3 loop reads CASSNLVGTGELFF. CDR3 nucleotides: TGTGCCAGCAGTAACCTAGTTGGGACCGGGGAGCTGTTTTTT.

The J gene is TRBJ2-3, the V gene TRBV6-1; D unresolved. The DNA end is a closer match to TRBJ2-1, so the J assignment may be wrong. CDR3 length: 12 amino acids. Germline CDR1 MNHNS, CDR2 SASEGT. In DNA, the CDR3 is TGTGCCAGCAGTCTTCAAGGCGATGAGCAGTTCTTC. This gives the protein CASSLQGDEQFF.

V is TRBV30 and J is TRBJ1-2, with D possibly being TRBD1 (6 bases). Per germline, CDR1 GTSNPN and CDR2 SVGIG (reference sequence). V gave up 5 bases and J gave up 8 bases, with 21 bases separating them. This CDR3 spans 14 amino acids. The CDR3 protein is CAWGGGRGIYGYTF. CDR3 in DNA: TGTGCCTGGGGAGGGGGACGAGGAATATACGGCTACACCTTC.

The genes are TRBV7-3 and TRBJ2-1, with D perhaps matching TRBD1 (5 bases). Gene TRBJ2-7 matches the end of the DNA better, so the J call may be wrong. Germline V gene lookup returns CDR1 SGHTA and CDR2 FQGTGA. The CDR3 loop spans 13 amino acids. The chain's CDR3 is CASSPTGFGEQYF. The CDR3 region has the DNA TGTGCCAGCAGCCCTACAGGCTTCGGCGAGCAGTACTTC.

In its sample, this clonotype ranks as medium-sized. The chain joins TRBV10-2 to TRBJ2-1; possible D gene TRBD2, 7 bases. CDR1 and CDR2 (germline): WSHSY, SAAADI. V was cut by 8 bases and J by 8 bases, with 19 bases left in between. The CDR3 has 14 residues. CDR3 DNA sequence: TGCGCCAGCGCCTTAGGGGGGGCCGTCTATGAGCAGTTCTTC. Translated, it gives CASALGGAVYEQFF.